Presented here are 10 T cell receptor beta chains from one specimen sequenced in a study of T-cell memory formation after mild COVID-19 (dated by TCRdb to the early 2020s). Library generation was performed with 5' RACE. TCRdb names Illumina NovaSeq 6000 as the instrument used. The raw public data were reprocessed by TCRdb itself: fastp quality trimming at Q25, MiXCR clonotype calling, in-frame beta chains only. Every entry covers one CDR3 protein and lists the most common genes and DNA from its rows. The table for this sample lists 250,000 to 400,000 distinct CDR3 sequences; more than 13% of them were counted only once. Around a fifth of the sample belongs to the ten largest clones. Sequencing was carried out using PBMCs or a T cell subset sorted from them (not recorded which). The receptors shown here come from a man between 18 and 29 years old who had mild COVID-19 (a few samples of this study predate the infection). The sample titles of this study are shuffled in the database, so cell type and time point are left out; the donor was told from shared clones.

In this sample, this clonotype turned up many times. The chain combines TRBV9 with TRBJ2-2; no clear D. The CDR3 spans 16 residues. From germline, CDR1 is SGDLS and CDR2 YYNGEE. V gave up 4 bases and J gave up 2 bases, with 15 bases separating them. The CDR3, as DNA: TGTGCCAGCAGCCCCCTGACCCCAGGCAACACCGGGGAGCTGTTTTTT. Its protein product is CASSPLTPGNTGELFF.

This clonotype turned up a few times. The J gene is TRBJ2-7, the V gene TRBV7-9; TRBD1 is a possible D gene (6 bases). Germline-derived CDR1 and CDR2 are SEHNR and FQNEAQ (reference sequence). The CDR3 spans 15 residues. V was cut by 5 bases and J by 4 bases, with 18 bases left in between. The CDR3 nucleotides read TGTGCCAGCAGCCCAGGACAGCCTGGCACATACGAGCAGTACGTC. It encodes CASSPGQPGTYEQYV.

V is TRBV5-1 and J is TRBJ1-4, with TRBD1 identical over 7 bases. Germline CDR1 reads SGHRS; CDR2 reads YFSETQ. This CDR3 has 14 amino acids. The V and J ends lost 2 bases and 8 bases, in that order; junction bases with no gene match: 6. The CDR3 sequence is CASSFQGEREKLFF. The CDR3 DNA reads TGCGCCAGCAGCTTTCAGGGGGAAAGGGAAAAACTGTTTTTT.

This clonotype has ten or more counts. CDR3 bases: TGTGCCAGCAGCTCCCGGGATACGCAGTATTTT. Amino acid sequence: CASSSRDTQYF. The V call is TRBV7-2, the J call TRBJ2-3; D not resolved. The V gene lost 4 bases and the J gene lost 6 bases, with 5 bases spanning the gap. The CDR3 contains 11 residues. In germline, CDR1 is SGHTA, CDR2 FQGNSA. Variable domain in full (rest from reference TRBV7-2 and TRBJ2-3): GAGVSQSPSNKVTEKGKDVELRCDPISGHTALYWYRQSLGQGLEFLIYFQGNSAPDKSGLPSDRFSAERTGGSVSTLTIQRTQQEDSAVYLCASSSRDTQYFGPGTRLTVL.

This clonotype was counted a few times. The genes are TRBV9 and TRBJ2-3; D not certain. V lost 3 bases and J 4 bases, leaving 9 bases between the germline ends. The CDR3 spans 13 residues. Germline V CDR1 and CDR2: SGDLS, YYNGEE. Here the CDR3 reads CASSAHRSDTQYF. The CDR3 nucleotides are TGTGCCAGCAGCGCCCACCGGTCAGATACGCAGTATTTT.

In its sample, this clonotype was seen a few times. The chain links TRBV14 to TRBJ1-1; TRBD1 might be the D (5 bases). CDR3 length: 14 residues. The V and J ends lost 2 bases and 7 bases respectively, with 14 bases between them. From germline, CDR1 is SGHDN and CDR2 FVKESK. CDR3 loop: CASSQQTGGSEAFF. The CDR3 bases are TGTGCCAGCAGCCAACAAACAGGTGGGAGTGAAGCTTTCTTT. Supplemented by reference TRBV14 and TRBJ1-1, the full variable domain reads EAGVTQFPSHSVIEKGQTVTLRCDPISGHDNLYWYRRVMGKEIKFLLHFVKESKQDESGMPNNRFLAERTGGTYSTLKVQPAELEDSGVYFCASSQQTGGSEAFFGQGTRLTVV.

This clonotype was recorded a few times. This chain uses TRBV18 with TRBJ2-5; TRBD1 matches 9 bases. In germline, CDR1 is KGHSH, CDR2 LQKENI. Trimming removed 5 bases from V and 5 bases from J; junction bases left unmatched: 9. This CDR3 region has 15 residues. CDR3 sequence reads: CASSTPDRGWETQYF. CDR3 nucleotides: TGTGCCAGCTCAACCCCGGACAGGGGATGGGAGACCCAGTACTTC.

The CDR3 DNA reads as TGTGCCAGCAGTTCTCTAACGGGAGAGACCCAGTACTTC. Its protein is CASSSLTGETQYF. This chain connects TRBV6-5 to TRBJ2-5; no reliable D call. V shed 4 bases and J shed 4 bases, with 10 bases lying between them. CDR1 and CDR2 (germline): MNHEY, SVGAGI. The CDR3 covers 13 residues.

This clonotype was detected a few times. J is TRBJ2-5 and V is TRBV6-5, with 9 bases lining up with TRBD1. V dropped 6 bases and J dropped 4; count of bases not matched to a gene: 9. Germline V lookup: CDR1 MNHEY, CDR2 SVGAGI. The CDR3 sequence is 15 residues long. This chain's CDR3 is CASRVTGGRRETQYF. CDR3 sequence (DNA): TGTGCCAGCAGGGTTACAGGGGGCCGACGAGAGACCCAGTACTTC.

The chain combines TRBV7-3 with TRBJ1-2; D is possibly TRBD1 (5 bases). The V gene's germline CDR1 is SGHTA and CDR2 FQGTGA. There are 13 residues in the CDR3. Trimming pared 5 bases from V and 8 bases from J, leaving 15 bases between. The CDR3 bases are TGTGCCAGCAGCCCCGGGGCGGGTGGAGGCTACACCTTC. Translating gives CASSPGAGGGYTF.